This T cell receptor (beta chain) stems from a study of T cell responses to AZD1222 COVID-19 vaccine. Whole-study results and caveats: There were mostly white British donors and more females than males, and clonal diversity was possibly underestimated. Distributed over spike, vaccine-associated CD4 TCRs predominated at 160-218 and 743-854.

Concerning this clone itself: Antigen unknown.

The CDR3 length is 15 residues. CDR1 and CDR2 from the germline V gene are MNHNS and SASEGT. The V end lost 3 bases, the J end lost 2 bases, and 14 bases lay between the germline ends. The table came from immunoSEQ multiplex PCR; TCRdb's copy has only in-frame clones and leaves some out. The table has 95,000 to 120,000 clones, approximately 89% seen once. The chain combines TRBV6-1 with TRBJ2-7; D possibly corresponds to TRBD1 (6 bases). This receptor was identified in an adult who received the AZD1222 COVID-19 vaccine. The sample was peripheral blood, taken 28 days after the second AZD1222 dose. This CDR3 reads CASSEQGREPYEQYF. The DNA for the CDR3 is TGTGCCAGCAGTGAGCAGGGGCGCGAACCCTACGAGCAGTACTTC.